This TCR beta chain originates from a study of blood T cell repertoires in COVID-19. Study context: T cells, B-cell-depleted T cells, or PBMCs supplied cDNA or gDNA.

V lost 1 base to trimming and J lost 2 bases, with 7 bases between them. The CDR3 extends over 14 amino acids. Germline V gene data show CDR1 as KGHSH and CDR2 as LQKENI. Sequenced by immunoSEQ multiplex PCR; TCRdb stores in-frame clones only, minus some. The table includes 200,000 to 300,000 clones, roughly 88% detected once. The rearrangement joins TRBV18 to TRBJ2-3; no reliable D call. Sequences were obtained from peripheral blood. The receptor comes from a man aged 35 to 55 who had recovered from COVID-19. CDR3 DNA sequence: TGTGCCAGCTCACCACGTACTAACACAGATACGCAGTATTTT. It specifies CASSPRTNTDTQYF. Looking up the rest from reference TRBV18 and TRBJ2-3 gives the full variable domain: NAGVMQNPRHLVRRRGQEARLRCSPMKGHSHVYWYRQLPEEGLKFMVYLQKENIIDESGMPKERFSAEFPKEGPSILRIQQVVRGDSAAYFCASSPRTNTDTQYFGPGTRLTVL.